Presented here are 9 T cell receptor beta chains from one specimen sequenced in a study of T cell responses to AZD1222 COVID-19 vaccine. The table came from immunoSEQ multiplex PCR; TCRdb's copy has only in-frame clones and leaves some out. The profile covers around 140,000 clones, with around 92% appearing a single time and approximately 2% taken by the ten largest. The specimen comprised peripheral blood, sampled 28 days after the second AZD1222 dose. These receptors all come from an adult who received the AZD1222 COVID-19 vaccine.

This chain joins TRBV5-4 and TRBJ2-3, with D tentatively TRBD1 or TRBD2 (5 bases each). Per germline, CDR1 SGHNT and CDR2 YYREEE (reference sequence). Between the trimmed V and J ends, which lost 1 base and 6 bases, there was a span of 9 bases. The CDR3 contains 13 residues. Written as DNA, the CDR3 is TGTGCCAGCAGCTTGTCGGGGCTGGATACGCAGTATTTT. This gives the protein CASSLSGLDTQYF.

CDR3 sequence reads: CASQPNLDEKLFF. In nucleotides, the CDR3 is TGCGCCAGCCAACCCAACTTGGATGAAAAACTGTTTTTT. The V gene is TRBV10-1, the J gene TRBJ1-4; D unresolved. The CDR3 covers 13 residues. Between the trimmed V and J ends, which lost 8 bases and 6 bases, there was a span of 13 bases. Germline V lookup: CDR1 WNHNN, CDR2 SYGVQD (reference sequence).

The V gene is TRBV7-3, the J gene TRBJ2-1, with 12 bases fitting TRBD2. Per germline, CDR1 SGHTA and CDR2 FQGTGA. The V and J ends lost 5 bases and 8 bases, in that order; junction bases with no gene match: 10. CDR3 size: 16 residues. The CDR3 region has the DNA TGTGCCAGCAGCCGACTGGGACTAGCGGGCAAGGATGAGCAGTTCTTC. Translated: CASSRLGLAGKDEQFF.

The genes are TRBV4-3 and TRBJ2-3, with 10 bases lining up with TRBD2. Per the germline V gene, CDR1 is LGHNA and CDR2 is YSLEER. Germline trimming cut 1 base from V and 5 bases from J; bases unmatched to any gene: 9. This CDR3 comprises 17 residues. The CDR3 bases are TGCGCCAGCAGCCAAGGAGTCCTAGCGGGAGTAGGAGATACGCAGTATTTT. It specifies CASSQGVLAGVGDTQYF.

The V call is TRBV3-1 (or the pseudogene TRBV3-2), the J call TRBJ1-2, with D tentatively TRBD1 (5 bases). Germline assignment: CDR1 LGHDT and CDR2 YNNKEL (reference sequence). The V end lost 4 bases, the J end lost 8 bases, and 20 bases lay between the germline ends. The CDR3 spans 15 residues. The CDR3 DNA sequence: TGTGCCAGCAGCCGCTTCGGGGGAACCTTTGGAGGCTACACCTTC. Its translation is CASSRFGGTFGGYTF.

V and J are TRBV25-1 and TRBJ2-5; 13 bases map to TRBD2. The CDR3 sequence is 13 residues long. Germline assignment: CDR1 MGHDK and CDR2 SYGVNS. The junction had 6 bases not matched to a gene; V was cut back by 9 bases and J by 8 bases. As DNA, the CDR3 is TGTGCCAGTCGACTAGCGGGAGGAGCTACCCAGTACTTC. As protein: CASRLAGGATQYF.

CDR3 DNA: TGCGCCAGCAGCTTGGAAGGACAAGGGTCCTACAATGAGCAGTTCTTC. Protein product: CASSLEGQGSYNEQFF. The chain employs TRBV5-1 and TRBJ2-1; D is perhaps TRBD1 (5 bases). This CDR3 region has 16 residues. Per the germline V gene, CDR1 is SGHRS and CDR2 is YFSETQ. V lost 0 bases, J lost 1 base, and 11 bases lay in between.

The chain joins TRBV14 to TRBJ1-4; no clear D gene. The length of the CDR3 is 17 residues. Germline V gene lookup returns CDR1 SGHDN and CDR2 FVKESK. Trimming took off 1 base at V and 7 bases at J, with 19 bases between the two ends. CDR3 sequence: CASSQGSATWVGEKLFF. CDR3 DNA sequence: TGTGCCAGCAGCCAAGGGTCGGCGACATGGGTGGGTGAAAAACTGTTTTTT.

This chain joins TRBV10-2 and TRBJ1-4, with 9 bases matching TRBD1. The V gene end was trimmed by 3 bases and the J gene end by 10 bases; junction bases not matched to a gene: 12. The CDR3 is made up of 16 amino acids. The germline V gene has CDR1 WSHSY and CDR2 SAAADI. DNA of the CDR3: TGCGCCAGCAGTGACTTTCAACAGGGGGCCAGGGGAAAACTGTTTTTT. Protein product: CASSDFQQGARGKLFF.